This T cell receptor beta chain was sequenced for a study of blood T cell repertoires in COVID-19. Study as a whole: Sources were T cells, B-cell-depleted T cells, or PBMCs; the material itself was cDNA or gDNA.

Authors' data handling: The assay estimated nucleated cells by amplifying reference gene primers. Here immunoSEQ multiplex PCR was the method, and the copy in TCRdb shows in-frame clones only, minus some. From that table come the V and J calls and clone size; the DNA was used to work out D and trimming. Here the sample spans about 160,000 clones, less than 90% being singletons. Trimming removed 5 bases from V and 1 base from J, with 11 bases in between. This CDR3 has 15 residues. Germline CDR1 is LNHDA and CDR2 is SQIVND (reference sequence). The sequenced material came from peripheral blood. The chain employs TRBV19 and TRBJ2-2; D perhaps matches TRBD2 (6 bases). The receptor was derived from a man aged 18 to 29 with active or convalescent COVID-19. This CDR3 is CASSPGTVNTGELFF. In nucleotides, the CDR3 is TGTGCCAGTAGTCCCGGGACTGTGAACACCGGGGAGCTGTTTTTT.